These 20 T cell receptor beta chains originate from one sample sequenced in a study of T cell repertoires in cytomegalovirus infection. TCRdb reanalysed the reads using MiXCR and keeps one entry per CDR3 protein. The sample yields under 800,000 distinct CDR3 sequences, 20% to 25% seen once. Material: CD8+ T cells from PBMCs. These receptors were taken from a human donor in good health (CMV status not recorded). Some clones in this sample may be carry-over from other donors' samples.

As to this clonotype: This may arise from a read error, as a much more abundant clone is one base away. This chain links TRBV28 with TRBJ2-5; 9 bases are shared with TRBD2. Germline CDR1 MDHEN, CDR2 SYDVKM. The length of the CDR3 is 17 residues. In nucleotides, the CDR3 is TGTGTCAGCAGCTCGCTGGCGGGGGGGCTTGAGGAAGAGACCCAGTACTTC. Encoded protein: CVSSSLAGGLEEETQYF.

This clonotype showed up many times. The chain uses TRBV6-2 or TRBV6-3 and TRBJ1-1; D possibly corresponds to TRBD1 (5 bases). The germline V and J ends were trimmed by 4 bases and 1 base, with 13 bases remaining between them. CDR1 and CDR2 (germline): MNHEY, SVGEGT. CDR3 size: 15 residues. CDR3 amino acids: CASSFSGDRNTEAFF. The CDR3 region has the DNA TGTGCCAGCAGTTTCTCGGGTGACAGGAACACTGAAGCTTTCTTT.

The chain is built from TRBV9 and TRBJ2-7; D might be TRBD1 or TRBD2, each matching 5 bases. From germline, CDR1 is SGDLS and CDR2 YYNGEE. CDR3 length: 13 amino acids. The V end was cut by 0 bases, the J end by 6 bases, with 10 bases between. The CDR3 loop reads CASSVDPGTEQYV. The CDR3 DNA reads as TGTGCCAGCAGCGTAGATCCGGGGACCGAGCAGTACGTC.

The V gene is TRBV20-1, the J gene TRBJ1-1, with 7 bases fitting TRBD1. The germline V gene encodes CDR1 DFQATT and CDR2 SNEGSKA (reference sequence). The trim removed 0 bases at V and 4 bases at J, leaving 8 bases unmatched. This CDR3 is built from 15 residues. DNA of the CDR3: TGCAGTGCTAGAGATGAAGAAGGGGGCGGCACTGAAGCTTTCTTT. Residues: CSARDEEGGGTEAFF.

This clonotype was detected a few times. V is TRBV7-2 and J is TRBJ1-1, with 7 bases that match TRBD1. CDR1 SGHTA and CDR2 FQGNSA come from the germline V gene. V gave up 1 base and J gave up 4 bases; unmatched junction bases: 9. This CDR3 is built from 16 residues. The CDR3 loop reads CASSLEQDRVGTEAFF. The CDR3 nucleotides read TGTGCCAGCAGCTTAGAGCAAGACAGGGTTGGCACTGAAGCTTTCTTT.

In this sample, this clonotype turned up many times. The chain carries TRBV25-1 and TRBJ1-2; TRBD1 agrees at 7 bases. The germline V gene encodes CDR1 MGHDK and CDR2 SYGVNS. This CDR3 region has 17 residues. Unmatched junction bases numbered 14, after V lost 4 bases and J lost 3 bases. This CDR3 reads CASSGFHPPQGYYGYTF. The CDR3 nucleotides read TGTGCCAGCAGTGGCTTTCACCCCCCACAGGGGTACTATGGCTACACCTTC.

The V gene is TRBV28, the J gene TRBJ2-4, with D maybe TRBD2 (6 bases). With 5 bases removed from V and 5 bases from J, the gap between germline ends came to 16 bases. CDR3 size: 15 residues. Germline CDR1 MDHEN, CDR2 SYDVKM. The CDR3 is CASSPDYREQNIQYF. CDR3 in DNA: TGTGCCAGCAGTCCCGATTACCGGGAGCAAAACATTCAGTACTTC.

Many counts were recorded for this clonotype. This sequence joins TRBV12-3 or TRBV12-4 and TRBJ2-3; unclear D gene. This CDR3 is built from 13 residues. The V end lost 6 bases, the J end lost 0 bases, and 7 bases lay between the germline ends. The CDR3 loop reads CASRAASTDTQYF. CDR3 nucleotide sequence: TGTGCCAGCAGAGCCGCTAGCACAGATACGCAGTATTTT.

This rearrangement joins TRBV20-1 to TRBJ1-1; D call uncertain. CDR3 length equals 16 residues. Germline V gene sequence: CDR1 DFQATT, CDR2 SNEGSKA (reference sequence). Trimming took off 0 bases at V and 0 bases at J, with 14 bases between the two ends. The DNA of the CDR3 is TGCAGTGCTAGAGATCCCCCAGGCAGGATGAACACTGAAGCTTTCTTT. This translates into CSARDPPGRMNTEAFF.

The V call is TRBV20-1, the J call TRBJ1-1, with D unresolved. Trimming shortened V by 3 bases and J by 0 bases, and 5 bases separated the two germline ends. This CDR3 contains 12 residues. Germline CDR1 DFQATT, CDR2 SNEGSKA (reference sequence). CDR3 in amino acids: CSARLMNTEAFF. The CDR3 coding sequence is TGCAGTGCTAGGCTTATGAACACTGAAGCTTTCTTT.

In this sample, this clonotype turned up many times. V usage is TRBV7-6 and J usage is TRBJ2-7; D is undetermined. This CDR3 comprises 12 residues. The germline V gene has CDR1 SGHVS and CDR2 FNYEAQ. Trimming shortened V by 2 bases and J by 3 bases, and 5 bases separated the two germline ends. For the CDR3, the DNA is TGTGCCAGCAGCTTAACCGACTACGAGCAGTACGTC. It specifies CASSLTDYEQYV.

The rearrangement joins TRBV20-1 to TRBJ2-7; 7 nucleotides agree with TRBD1. V gave up 5 bases and J gave up 0 bases; unmatched junction bases: 22. The CDR3 totals 19 residues. Germline CDR1 and CDR2: DFQATT and SNEGSKA (reference sequence). DNA for the CDR3: TGCAGTGCTCACCTCCGGGACAGAAATGGAGGACCTAGCTCCTACGAGCAGTACTTC. Translation: CSAHLRDRNGGPSSYEQYF.

The chain is built from TRBV6-5 and TRBJ1-4; unclear D gene. V was shortened by 4 bases and J by 3 bases, with 9 bases between the two germline ends. The CDR3 contains 14 residues. CDR1 and CDR2 from the germline V gene are MNHEY and SVGAGI. The CDR3 DNA reads TGTGCCAGCAGTTTGGACGGTCCTAATGAAAAACTGTTTTTT. It is translated as CASSLDGPNEKLFF.

This clonotype was detected only a few times. The rearrangement links TRBV2 to TRBJ2-3; D unresolved. The CDR3 consists of 14 residues. Germline CDR1 SNHLY, CDR2 FYNNEI. The V end was cut by 3 bases, the J end by 2 bases, with 9 bases between. The CDR3: CASSEFPFTDTQYF. CDR3 coding DNA: TGTGCCAGCAGTGAGTTCCCTTTCACAGATACGCAGTATTTT.

The chain carries TRBV10-3 and TRBJ2-3; TRBD1 agrees at 7 bases. Germline-derived CDR1 and CDR2 are ENHRY and SYGVKD. Germline trimming cut 7 bases from V and 1 base from J; bases unmatched to any gene: 8. The CDR3 length is 15 residues. The CDR3, as DNA: TGTGCCATCACCGTTGACAGGGAACGCACAGATACGCAGTATTTT. Encoded protein: CAITVDRERTDTQYF.

This clonotype appeared a few times. This may stem from a read error, because a much larger clone lies one nucleotide away. The genes are TRBV6-2 or TRBV6-3 and TRBJ2-5, with 7 bases identical to TRBD1. Germline values: CDR1 MNHEY, CDR2 SVGEGT. V was pared by 0 bases and J by 3 bases, with 1 base of the junction left unmatched. The CDR3 is made up of 14 amino acids. CDR3 DNA: TGTGCCAGCAGTTACTCCGGGACAGAAGAGACCCAGTACTTC. Amino acids: CASSYSGTEETQYF.

This clonotype was picked up a small number of times. The genes are TRBV20-1 and TRBJ2-3; TRBD1 matches at 9 bases. CDR1 is DFQATT, CDR2 SNEGSKA, per germline (reference sequence). Trimming cost V 6 bases and J 0 bases; bases outside gene matches: 7. This CDR3 has 15 amino acids. CDR3 in amino acids: CSAPDRGSSTDTQYF. CDR3 coding DNA: TGCAGTGCCCCCGACAGGGGGTCGAGCACAGATACGCAGTATTTT.

Comment on this clonotype: This CDR3 is missing its conserved last phenylalanine or tryptophan, likely due to a read error. The chain joins TRBV7-7 to TRBJ2-1; the D gene could be TRBD1 or TRBD2 (5 bases each). CDR1 and CDR2 (germline): SSHAT, FNYEAQ (reference sequence). The CDR3 consists of 16 residues. The CDR3 region has the DNA TGTGCTAGCAGCTTAGATCGTACAGGAGGAAACAATGAGCAGTTCTCC. Protein: CASSLDRTGGNNEQFS.

This clonotype occurred many times. The V call is TRBV7-9, the J call TRBJ2-5, with 12 bases that match TRBD2. Germline CDR1 and CDR2: SEHNR and FQNEAQ (reference sequence). The CDR3 is 16 residues long. After removal of 5 bases from V and 0 bases from J, the junction contained 4 bases not matched to a gene. The CDR3 DNA follows: TGTGCCAGCAGCCTCGGACTAGCGGGGAACCAAGAGACCCAGTACTTC. This sequence encodes CASSLGLAGNQETQYF.

This clonotype has only a few counts. The chain recombines TRBV7-9 with TRBJ2-1, with D hard to call. Per germline, CDR1 SEHNR and CDR2 FQNEAQ (reference sequence). V lost 5 bases to trimming and J lost 9 bases, with 11 bases between them. This CDR3 contains 12 residues. The chain's CDR3 is CASSTTRIEQFF. The CDR3 DNA reads TGTGCCAGCAGCACGACGAGGATTGAGCAGTTCTTC.